This TCR beta chain was identified during a study of patients and donors after allogeneic stem cell transplantation. Germline CDR1 and CDR2: SGDLS and YYNGEE. Trimming stripped 0 bases from V and 0 bases from J, with 15 bases between. The CDR3 sequence is 17 residues long. TCRdb re-called the RT-PCR reads through MiXCR, storing one row per CDR3 protein. Of about 200,000 distinct CDR3 sequences listed, 38% are singletons. This clonotype was counted a few times. The specimen was blood, either unsorted or a sorted T cell fraction (not recorded which). V usage is TRBV9 and J usage is TRBJ1-2; D perhaps matches TRBD1 (5 bases). This clonotype was sampled from a human donor who was either an allogeneic HSCT recipient or a stem cell or donor lymphocyte infusion donor (not recorded which). It is not recorded whose cells these are; they may come from a transplant donor. CDR3 sequence reads: CASSVGDARGANYGYTF. In DNA form, the CDR3 reads TGTGCCAGCAGCGTAGGGGACGCAAGAGGAGCTAACTATGGCTACACCTTC.